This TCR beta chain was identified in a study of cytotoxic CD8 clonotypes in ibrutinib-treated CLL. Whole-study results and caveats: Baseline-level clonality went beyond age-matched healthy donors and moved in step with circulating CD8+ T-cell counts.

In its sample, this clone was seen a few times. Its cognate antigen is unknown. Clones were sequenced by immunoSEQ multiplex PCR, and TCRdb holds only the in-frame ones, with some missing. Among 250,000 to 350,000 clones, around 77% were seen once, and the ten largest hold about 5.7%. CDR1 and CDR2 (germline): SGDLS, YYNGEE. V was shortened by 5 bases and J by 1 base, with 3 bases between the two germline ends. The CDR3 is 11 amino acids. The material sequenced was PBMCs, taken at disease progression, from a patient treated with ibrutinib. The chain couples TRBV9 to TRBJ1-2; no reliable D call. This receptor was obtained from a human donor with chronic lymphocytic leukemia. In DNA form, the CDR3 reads TGTGCCAGCAGGGATAACTATGGCTACACCTTC. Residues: CASRDNYGYTF.